Here is one TCR beta chain with its context. What this receptor recognizes is not known. Per-base quality was not reported, and no clone a single base away is much larger than it. The CDR3 regions of human TCRbeta chains were subjected to immunosequencing. Regarding the original processing steps: TCRs in the repertoires were matched against a reference library of SARS-CoV-2-specific TCRs that had been generated with the MIRA antigen-specificity platform. Breadth was defined as the fraction of unique TCRs that were SARS-CoV-2-associated. Depth was defined as the fraction of total T cells that were SARS-CoV-2-associated. Using the MIRA data, every spike-specific TCR was mapped to the spike region that the TCR reacted to and assigned to either a CD4 or a CD8 class. Log10-transformed breadth and depth values were compared by one-way ANOVA with Sidak's multiple comparisons tests. TCRdb took this table from immuneACCESS and kept in-frame rearrangements with V and J called. Such tables lack part of the clones; where checked against another copy, unresolved V genes explain under half of the gap, and the rest is unexplained. That table is the source of V, J and clone size, and D and trimming were worked out from the DNA. This sample holds more than 140,000 clones; over 90% were observed only once. Around 0.85% of the sample goes to the ten largest clones.

This specimen comes from a study of T cell responses to AZD1222 COVID-19 vaccine (dated by TCRdb to the early 2020s). Study-wide context: A total of about 230 trial participants underwent TCR sequencing, of whom some 210 received two doses of AZD1222 and some 25 received two doses of the MenACWY control vaccine. Trial participants were enrolled into age subgroups of 18-55, 56-69 and 70-plus years, which contained around 150, 29 and 61 TCR-sequenced participants, respectively. What the study reported, not specific to this receptor: Conclusions about previously exposed vaccinees are limited because only five or six AZD1222 recipients were SARS-CoV-2 seropositive at baseline. The whole spike protein was spanned by vaccine-associated CD4 TCRs, and dominant responses were seen in regions 160-218 and 743-854. Most participants were white British and females outnumbered males, and the authors suggested that clonal diversity may have been underestimated. Spike-specific TCR breadth and depth rose significantly after two AZD1222 doses compared with day 0 and with MenACWY recipients. Because no samples from the day 14 peak response were available, repertoires could be characterized only after the peak T cell response. In the small 56-69-year group, the increase in depth fell short of significance, most likely because of low power. Nearly half of unique spike-specific TCRs reportedly recognized epitopes outside regions mutated in the B.1.351 and B.1.1.7 variants.

The intended sense of this specimen's time point label: baseline before first vaccination. The treatment or condition label, as the study defines it: meningococcal conjugate vaccine given as trial control. Vaccinee samples were obtained from the UK trials COV001 and COV002, which included a single-blind randomized controlled phase 2/3 trial of AZD1222 (ChAdOx1 nCoV-19) in healthy adults. Trial participant PBMC samples were collected at day 0 and day 28 after the second dose for TCRbeta chain sequencing. The TCR comes from an adult in good health. The sample consisted of peripheral blood, taken on day 0 of MenACWY control vaccination.

The sequence in DNA is TGTGCCAGCAGTAGAGGACAGGGGATGAATTCACCCCTCCACTTT. Its amino acids are CASSRGQGMNSPLHF. The chain was built from TRBV6-5 and TRBJ1-6, and TRBD1 matches 9 of the central bases. The CDR3 starts with the cysteine, ends with the phenylalanine, and has 15 residues. The retained sequence is limited to the CDR3, 45 bases, with the frame set at the first base. Via the germline V gene, CDR1 is MNHEY and CDR2 SVGAGI. At the junction V is shortened by 5 bases and J by 7 bases; bases outside the gene matches: 6.